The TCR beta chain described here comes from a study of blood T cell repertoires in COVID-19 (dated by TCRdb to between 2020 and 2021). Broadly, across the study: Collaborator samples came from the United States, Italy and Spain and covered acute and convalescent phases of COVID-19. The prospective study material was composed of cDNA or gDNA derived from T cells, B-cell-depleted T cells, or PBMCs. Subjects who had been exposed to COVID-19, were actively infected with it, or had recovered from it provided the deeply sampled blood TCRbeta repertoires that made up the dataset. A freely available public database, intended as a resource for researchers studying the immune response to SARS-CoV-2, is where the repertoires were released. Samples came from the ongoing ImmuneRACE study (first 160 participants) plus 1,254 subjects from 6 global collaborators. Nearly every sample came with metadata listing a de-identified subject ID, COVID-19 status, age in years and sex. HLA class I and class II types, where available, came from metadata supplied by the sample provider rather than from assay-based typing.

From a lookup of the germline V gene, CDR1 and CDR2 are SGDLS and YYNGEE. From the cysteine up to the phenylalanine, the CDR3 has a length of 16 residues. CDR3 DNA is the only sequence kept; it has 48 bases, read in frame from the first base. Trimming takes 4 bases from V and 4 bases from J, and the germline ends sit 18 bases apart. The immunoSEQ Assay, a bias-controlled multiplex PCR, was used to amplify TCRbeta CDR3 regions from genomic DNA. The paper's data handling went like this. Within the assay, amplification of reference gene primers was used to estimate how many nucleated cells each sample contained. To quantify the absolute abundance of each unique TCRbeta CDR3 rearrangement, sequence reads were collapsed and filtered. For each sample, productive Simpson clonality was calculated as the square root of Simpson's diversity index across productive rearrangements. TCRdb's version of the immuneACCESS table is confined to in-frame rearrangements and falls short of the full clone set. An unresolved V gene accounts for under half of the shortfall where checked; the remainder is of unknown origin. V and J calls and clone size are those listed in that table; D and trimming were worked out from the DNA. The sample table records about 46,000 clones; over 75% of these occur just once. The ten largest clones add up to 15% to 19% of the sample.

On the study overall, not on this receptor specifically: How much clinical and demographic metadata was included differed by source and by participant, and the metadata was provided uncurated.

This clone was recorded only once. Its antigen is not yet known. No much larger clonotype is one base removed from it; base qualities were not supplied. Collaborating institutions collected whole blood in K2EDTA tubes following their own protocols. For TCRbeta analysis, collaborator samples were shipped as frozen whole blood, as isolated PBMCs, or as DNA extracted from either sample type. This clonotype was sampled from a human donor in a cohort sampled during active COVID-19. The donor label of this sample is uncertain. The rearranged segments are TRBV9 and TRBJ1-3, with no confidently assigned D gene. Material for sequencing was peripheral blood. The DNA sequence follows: TGTGCCAGCAGCCTCAACGCGGGGAGGATCGGAAACACCATATATTTT. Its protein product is CASSLNAGRIGNTIYF.